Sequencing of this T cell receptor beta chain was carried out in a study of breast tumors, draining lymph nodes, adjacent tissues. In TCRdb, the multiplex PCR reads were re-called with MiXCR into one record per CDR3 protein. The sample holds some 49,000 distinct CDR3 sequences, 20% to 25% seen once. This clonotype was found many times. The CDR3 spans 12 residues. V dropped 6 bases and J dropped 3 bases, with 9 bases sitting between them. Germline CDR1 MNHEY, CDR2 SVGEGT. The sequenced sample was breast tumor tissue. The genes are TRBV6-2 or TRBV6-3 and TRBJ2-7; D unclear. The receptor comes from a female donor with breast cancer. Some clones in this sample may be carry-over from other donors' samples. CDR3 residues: CASSLLDYEQYF. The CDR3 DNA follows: TGTGCCAGCAGCTTACTTGACTACGAGCAGTACTTC.